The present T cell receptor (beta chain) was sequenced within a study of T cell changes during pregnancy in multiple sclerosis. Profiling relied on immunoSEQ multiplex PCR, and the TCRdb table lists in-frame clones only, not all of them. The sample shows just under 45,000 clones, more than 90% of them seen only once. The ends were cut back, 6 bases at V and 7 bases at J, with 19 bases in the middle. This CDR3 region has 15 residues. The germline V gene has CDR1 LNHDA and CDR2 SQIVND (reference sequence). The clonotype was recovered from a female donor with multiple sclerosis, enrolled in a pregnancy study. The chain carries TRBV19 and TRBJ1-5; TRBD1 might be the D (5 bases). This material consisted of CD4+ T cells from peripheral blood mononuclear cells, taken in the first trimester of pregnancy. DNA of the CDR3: TGTGCCAGTAGGGAGCCCGGGTCCTGGGGCCAGCCCCAGCATTTT. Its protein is CASREPGSWGQPQHF.